This T cell receptor (beta chain) was found in a study of CD8 T cells in ankylosing spondylitis. Germline CDR1 reads MNHEY; CDR2 reads SMNVEV (reference sequence). CDR3 length: 18 amino acids. J gave up 5 bases and V 9 bases, and 24 bases lay outside the gene matches. TCRdb used MiXCR to reprocess the 5' RACE reads, holding one entry per CDR3 protein. The sample lists about 540,000 distinct CDR3 sequences, 10% to 15% occurring once. Study results and caveats: About 8 highly homologous variants made up a TCR beta motif that seemed to typify ankylosing spondylitis blood.

Only a few counts were recorded for this clonotype. The antigen is undetermined. This chain connects TRBV27 to TRBJ2-5, with 7 bases fitting TRBD2. The sequenced material came from blood, either unsorted or a sorted T cell fraction (not recorded which). This TCR was sampled from a male donor with ankylosing spondylitis. CDR3 residues: CARGGSPTVDCVSETQYF. CDR3 bases: TGTGCCAGGGGGGGGTCCCCAACTGTGGACTGCGTTTCGGAGACCCAGTACTTC.